These T cell receptor beta chains were read from a single sample in a study of T cells in Graves' hyperthyroidism and ophthalmopathy. In TCRdb, the multiplex PCR reads were re-called with MiXCR into one record per CDR3 protein. The sample has about 290,000 distinct CDR3 sequences, nearly 15% seen once. Sequenced material: blood. These receptors all stem from a woman in her fifties or sixties with Graves' hyperthyroidism that later progressed to Graves' ophthalmopathy. The CDR3 runs from the conserved cysteine through the conserved F or W. A D gene is named only where the DNA matches it firmly. The size entry gives once, few, many or a size class.

- | TRBJ2-6 | many | TRBV3-1 | CASSQEARANVLTF | TGTGCCAGCAGCCAAGAGGCCCGAGCCAACGTCCTGACTTTC
- | TRBJ1-2 | once | TRBV20-1 | CSVRETDNYGYTF | TGCAGTGTAAGGGAGACAGATAACTATGGCTACACCTTC
TRBD1 | TRBJ2-4 | few | TRBV5-6 | CATFTGGKNIQYF | TGTGCCACCTTTACAGGGGGAAAAAACATTCAGTACTTC
TRBD1 | TRBJ2-5 | many | TRBV2 | CASSAGTVYF | TGTGCCAGCAGCGCCGGGACAGTCTACTTC
- | TRBJ2-7 | many | TRBV18 | CASSPPAGVGYEQYF | TGTGCCAGCTCACCACCAGCGGGCGTTGGATACGAGCAGTACTTC
TRBD2 | TRBJ2-3 | many | TRBV24-1 | CATSDFGGSSDTQYF | TGTGCCACCAGTGATTTTGGCGGGAGTTCAGATACGCAGTATTTT
- | TRBJ1-2 | many | TRBV28 | CASTGFYGYTF | TGTGCCAGCACGGGGTTCTATGGCTACACCTTC
TRBD1 | TRBJ1-1 | many | TRBV29-1 | CSVEGQGRNTEAFF | TGCAGCGTTGAGGGACAGGGTCGAAACACTGAAGCTTTCTTT
- | TRBJ2-2 | few | TRBV20-1 | CSARDRVHQGTGELFF | TGCAGTGCTAGAGATCGGGTTCATCAGGGAACCGGGGAGCTGTTTTTT
- | TRBJ2-4 | many | TRBV28 | CASSWSRRAKNIQYF | TGTGCCAGCAGTTGGTCGAGGAGAGCCAAAAACATTCAGTACTTC
- | TRBJ2-2 | many | TRBV20-1 | CSASPRGPTGELFF | TGCAGTGCTAGCCCCAGGGGTCCTACCGGGGAGCTGTTTTTT
- | TRBJ1-1 | many | TRBV20-1 | CSASQAAQIEAFF | TGCAGTGCTAGCCAGGCAGCCCAGATTGAAGCTTTCTTT